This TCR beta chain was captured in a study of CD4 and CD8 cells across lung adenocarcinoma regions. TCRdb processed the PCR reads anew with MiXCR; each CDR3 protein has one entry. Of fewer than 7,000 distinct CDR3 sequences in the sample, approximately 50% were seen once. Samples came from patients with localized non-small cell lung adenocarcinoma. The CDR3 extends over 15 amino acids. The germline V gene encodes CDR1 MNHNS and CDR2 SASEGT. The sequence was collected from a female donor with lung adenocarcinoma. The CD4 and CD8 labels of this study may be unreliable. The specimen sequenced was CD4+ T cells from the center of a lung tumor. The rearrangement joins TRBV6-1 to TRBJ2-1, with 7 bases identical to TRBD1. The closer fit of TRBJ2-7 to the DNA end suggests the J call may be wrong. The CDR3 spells CASSGGQVLSYEQYF. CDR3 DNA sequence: TGTGCCAGCAGTGGCGGACAGGTCCTCTCCTACGAGCAGTACTTC.